This T cell receptor beta chain was captured in a study of control samples from healthy donors and cancer patients (dated by TCRdb to 2018 to 2021). CDR3 length: 15 amino acids, cysteine to phenylalanine. Left in the record is the CDR3 DNA by itself, 45 bases read in frame from the first base. CDR1 and CDR2 are drawn from the germline V gene (reference sequence): SEHNR, FQNEAQ. From V the trimming removes 2 bases and from J it removes 10 bases, while the gene matches leave 7 bases of the junction unaccounted for. The library came from the immunoSEQ multiplex PCR assay. TCRdb provides this immuneACCESS table in a form limited to in-frame rearrangements. Some clones are lacking; in checked studies, under half of them reflect an unresolved V gene, and why the rest are absent is not known. This sample gives about 160,000 clones in total; more than 85% of them show up just once. 0.68% of the sample rests with the top ten.

Of note for this clone: Its antigen remains unidentified. Per-base qualities were not stored, and no clone one base away is much larger.

The clonotype comes from a young woman in good health. The specimen was blood. Recombination joined TRBV7-9 with TRBJ2-1, with 11 bases aligning to TRBD1. The DNA sequence is as follows: TGTGCCAGCAGCTTAAGGACAGGGGGCCCAGGGGAGCAGTTCTTC. Translated, this is CASSLRTGGPGEQFF.